A selection of T cell receptor beta chains follows, all from one sample in a study of cytomegalovirus exposure and HLA in healthy donors. This table comes from immunoSEQ multiplex PCR, and its TCRdb copy is limited to in-frame clones, with some not included. In the table there are around 150,000 clones, 70% to 80% of which are singletons. Sequenced: PBMCs. Receptor source: a man in his forties in good health and CMV-seronegative. CDR3s include the opening cysteine and the closing phenylalanine or tryptophan. A D gene is named only where the DNA matches it firmly. A row's size may be missing; if present it is once, few, many or a size class.

size	J	D	V	DNA	CDR3
-	TRBJ1-4	TRBD1	TRBV7-8	TGTGCCAGCGGACAGGGGCCCCTTGGGACTAATGAAAAACTGTTTTTT	CASGQGPLGTNEKLFF
once	TRBJ2-3	TRBD1	TRBV6-6	TGTGCCAGCAAGACAGGGTCAGATACGCAGTATTTT	CASKTGSDTQYF
-	TRBJ2-2	TRBD2	TRBV5-1	TGCGCCAGCAGCCGTAGCGGGAGAAACACCGGGGAGCTGTTTTTT	CASSRSGRNTGELFF
-	TRBJ2-5	TRBD1	TRBV7-9	TGTTCCAGCAGCTCATCCGGGACAGGGCCTAAAGAGACCCAGTACTTC	CSSSSSGTGPKETQYF
-	TRBJ2-3	TRBD2	TRBV7-7	TGTGCTAGCAGCCCTGGACTAGCCTCAGATACGCAGTATTTT	CASSPGLASDTQYF
few	TRBJ2-1	TRBD2	TRBV19	TGTGCCAGTAGTATTATAGCGGGAGGAGGGAATGAGCAGTTCTTC	CASSIIAGGGNEQFF
few	TRBJ2-1	TRBD2	TRBV2	TGTGCCAGCGGGACTAGTGGGCTTGAGCAGTTCTTC	CASGTSGLEQFF
-	TRBJ2-7	TRBD2	TRBV5-5	TGTGCCAGCAGCTTCCGCGGGAGGGCCTACGAGCAGTACTTC	CASSFRGRAYEQYF
few	TRBJ1-2	-	TRBV19	TGTGCCAGTAGTACACAGGGACACTATGGCTACACCTTC	CASSTQGHYGYTF
-	TRBJ2-1	TRBD2	TRBV27	TGTGCCAGCTGGCTAGCGGGAGATGAGCAGTTCTTC	CASWLAGDEQFF
-	TRBJ2-5	TRBD2	TRBV27	TGTGCCAGCAGTCAGGGATTAACTAGCGGGATAATGGAGACCCAGTACTTC	CASSQGLTSGIMETQYF
-	TRBJ2-7	TRBD1	TRBV27	TGTGCCAGCAGTACCCTCGGGACAGCCTCCTACGAGCAGTACTTC	CASSTLGTASYEQYF
-	TRBJ1-1	-	TRBV5-1	TGCGCCAGCAGCTTGGCGGAGGGCCGGGGGAACACTGAAGCTTTCTTT	CASSLAEGRGNTEAFF